This is a list of T cell receptor beta chains from one sample in a study of T cells after yellow fever vaccination. Each CDR3 protein gets one entry after TCRdb re-called the 5' RACE reads with MiXCR. Of 550,000 to 750,000 distinct CDR3 sequences in the sample, approximately 12% were seen once. This specimen consisted of PBMCs, obtained on the day of the yellow fever booster vaccination. The receptor source for this set is a man aged 25 to 40 who received the YFV17D yellow fever vaccine. The conserved cysteine and the conserved F or W are not part of the CDR3 here.

v_gene	j_gene	CDR3aa
TRBV23-1	TRBJ2-3	ASSHASREGRQRDTQY
TRBV5-5	TRBJ2-1	ASSMGRSVSSGRARGNEQF
TRBV7-2	TRBJ2-3	ASKLGMADTQY
TRBV9	TRBJ1-1	ASSPSGRGNAF
TRBV20-1	TRBJ2-3	SARWGGTDTQY
TRBV5-6	TRBJ2-5	ASNRDLQETQY
TRBV20-1	TRBJ2-2	SASWTSGGVNTGELF
TRBV20-1	TRBJ2-1	SASQSGSSHEQF
TRBV12-3/TRBV12-4	TRBJ2-1	ASSILTGTVNNEQF
TRBV18	TRBJ2-5	ASSPVRGAQETQY
TRBV18	TRBJ2-7	ASSPNQGGRRDEQY
TRBV13	TRBJ1-1	ASSYQSRVFEAF
TRBV5-1	TRBJ2-7	ASSSGSSGVTSYEQY
TRBV18	TRBJ2-6	ASSPDSDYGANVLT
TRBV7-9	TRBJ1-4	ASSLDSGKLF
TRBV19	TRBJ2-7	ASSDGSQYEQY
TRBV2	TRBJ2-5	ASTEATYETQY
TRBV29-1	TRBJ1-1	SVETRQGGTEAF
TRBV18	TRBJ2-3	ASSPKISTETTDTQY
TRBV6-1	TRBJ2-2	ASRRGTSGLTGELF
TRBV6-8	TRBJ2-1	ASGLGTSGSNEQF
TRBV12-3/TRBV12-4	TRBJ1-5	ASSLEQSKNQPQH
TRBV3-1	TRBJ2-7	ASSQDWGGTYYEQY